This T cell receptor beta chain came from a study of beta chain features in type 1 diabetes. CDR3 length: 15 residues. Germline V gives CDR1 MNHEY, CDR2 SMNVEV (reference sequence). The junction had 13 bases not matched to a gene; V was cut back by 4 bases and J by 8 bases. Sequenced material consisted of expressed TCRB transcripts (all of the isolated RNA was reverse transcribed). Assay: immunoSEQ multiplex PCR; the TCRdb copy retains only in-frame clones and omits some. The table shows 640,000 or so clones, with roughly an eighth occurring only once. General observations from the study: Type 1 diabetes patients had moderately but significantly shorter TCRB CDR3s in all four CD4+ subsets.

Concerning this clone itself: Its antigen is currently unknown.

The receptor comes from a man aged 18 to 29 with type 1 diabetes. The sample consisted of naive CD4+ T cells from blood. The chain links TRBV27 to TRBJ1-2, with 7 positions matching TRBD1. For the CDR3, the DNA is TGTGCCAGCAGTTCCTCACAGGGGTTAAGTGAAGGCTACACCTTC. Its translation: CASSSSQGLSEGYTF.